The rows below give T cell receptor beta chains drawn from one sample of a study of human T cells and chemical hapten exposure. Using its own MiXCR run on the RACE reads, TCRdb lists one record per CDR3 protein. The sample has some 77,000 distinct CDR3 sequences, 10% to 13% seen once; the top ten hold under 1.5%. Here the sequenced sample was whole blood, taken in connection with sensitization to the hapten diphenylcyclopropenone (DPC). The receptors come from a woman between 50 and 59 years old with alopecia areata. Some clones in this sample may be carry-over from other donors' samples. Each CDR3 is given with its conserved first and last residue. The order of the fields is clone size, V gene, D gene, J gene, CDR3 DNA, CDR3 protein. A D gene is named only where the DNA matches it firmly. Expanded clones are given a class, and other clones once, few, many or no size at all.

>NA|TRBV7-3|NA|TRBJ2-1
TGTGCCAGCAGCTTAAGCGGTAGCGGCGAGCAGCAGTTCTTC
CASSLSGSGEQQFF
>few|TRBV7-2|TRBD1|TRBJ2-3
TGTGCCAGCAGCTCCCAGGGGGGCACAGATACGCAGTATTTT
CASSSQGGTDTQYF
>few|TRBV11-2|NA|TRBJ2-7
TGTGCCAGCAGCTCGCCCACGGGGGTTGCGTCCTACGAGCAGTACTTC
CASSSPTGVASYEQYF
>NA|TRBV20-1|NA|TRBJ1-5
TGCAGTGCTAGGAGGGGGGCCGATCAGCCCCAGCATTTT
CSARRGADQPQHF
>NA|TRBV21-1|NA|TRBJ1-5
TGTGCCAGCAGCAAGCTACATTTT
CASSKLHF
>few|TRBV2|NA|TRBJ1-6
TGTGCCAGCAGTGAGGAGACTCGTTATTCACCCCTCCACTTT
CASSEETRYSPLHF
>few|TRBV10-3|TRBD1|TRBJ1-1
TGTGCCATCAGTGAAACGGGACAGACCATGAACACTGAAGCTTTCTTT
CAISETGQTMNTEAFF
>NA|TRBV6-5|TRBD1|TRBJ2-3
TGTGCCAGCAGTTACGTAGACAGGGGGACAGATACGCAGTATTTT
CASSYVDRGTDTQYF
>NA|TRBV7-3|TRBD2|TRBJ2-7
TGTGCCAGCAGCTTAACTGGCGGGGGATTCTACGAGCAGTACTTC
CASSLTGGGFYEQYF
>NA|TRBV6-2/TRBV6-3|NA|TRBJ1-1
TGTGCCAGCCGAAATATATATGAAGCTTTCTTT
CASRNIYEAFF
>few|TRBV7-2|TRBD2|TRBJ2-5
TGTGCCAGCAGCTTAGACGGGAGGACGGAGACCCAGTACTTC
CASSLDGRTETQYF
>NA|TRBV6-4|NA|TRBJ2-2
TGTGCCAGCAGTGACTCACCCGCGGCCGGGGAGCTGTTTTTT
CASSDSPAAGELFF
>many|TRBV27|TRBD2|TRBJ2-7
TGTGCCAGCAGTTTCTCGGTAGCGGGACGCGAGCAGTACTTC
CASSFSVAGREQYF
>few|TRBV29-1|TRBD2|TRBJ2-3
TGCAGCGTTGAAGGGCTAGCGGGAGGGCTTAGAGATACGCAGTATTTT
CSVEGLAGGLRDTQYF
>NA|TRBV4-2|NA|TRBJ1-2
TGTGCCAGCAGCCAATCAGGAAACTATGGCTACACCTTC
CASSQSGNYGYTF
>NA|TRBV5-1|NA|TRBJ2-7
TGCGCCAGCAGCTTGTCTTCCGGGGCCCTTCAGGAGCAGTACTTC
CASSLSSGALQEQYF
>few|TRBV29-1|TRBD1|TRBJ2-2
TGCAGCGGAAGGACAGGGAACACCGGGGAGCTGTTTTTT
CSGRTGNTGELFF
>few|TRBV2|NA|TRBJ2-3
TGTGCCAGCAGTGAACCGGGACCCAGCTCAGATACGCAGTATTTT
CASSEPGPSSDTQYF
>NA|TRBV2|NA|TRBJ1-5
TGTGCCAGCAGTGAAGGTGGTTTGCTCGATAGGAATCAGCCCCAGCATTTT
CASSEGGLLDRNQPQHF
>few|TRBV7-9|NA|TRBJ1-5
TGTGCCAGCAGCGCGGAGGGGGGTAGCAATCAGCCCCAGCATTTT
CASSAEGGSNQPQHF
>few|TRBV20-1|NA|TRBJ2-3
TGCAGTGCTAGAGACCACCGGACCAGCACAGATACGCAGTATTTT
CSARDHRTSTDTQYF
>many|TRBV6-6|NA|TRBJ1-1
TGTGCCAGCAGTTACGTGGACACTGAAGCTTTCTTT
CASSYVDTEAFF